The 6 T cell receptor beta chains below come from one sample, sequenced in a study of blood T cell repertoires in COVID-19. Libraries were prepared by immunoSEQ multiplex PCR; TCRdb keeps only in-frame clonotypes and omits some of them. The repertoire holds 450,000 to 500,000 clones, with roughly 85% as singletons. Sequencing was carried out using peripheral blood. The receptor source for this set is a human donor in a cohort sampled during active COVID-19.

The V and J genes are TRBV25-1 and TRBJ1-2, with a weak D call TRBD1 (5 bases). The V and J ends lost 1 base and 8 bases respectively, with 8 bases between them. Germline V gene sequence: CDR1 MGHDK, CDR2 SYGVNS. The CDR3 is made up of 12 amino acids. CDR3: CASSEWGRGYTF. The CDR3 bases are TGTGCCAGCAGTGAATGGGGCAGGGGCTACACCTTC.

The sample holds a few counts of this clone. The chain carries TRBV27 and TRBJ1-5; the D gene is possibly TRBD1 (6 bases). V lost 5 bases and J 3 bases, leaving 23 bases between the germline ends. Germline CDR1 is MNHEY and CDR2 is SMNVEV (reference sequence). The CDR3 is 18 residues long. CDR3 protein: CASSPLQGRSDPNQPQHF. In DNA, the CDR3 is TGTGCCAGCAGTCCCCTACAGGGCCGGTCCGATCCCAATCAGCCCCAGCATTTT.

Only a few counts were recorded for this clone. The chain's CDR3 is CASSHRRTGGSPLHF. The CDR3 DNA follows: TGTGCCAGCAGCCATAGGAGGACAGGGGGCTCCCCCCTCCACTTT. The chain carries TRBV5-6 and TRBJ1-6; 11 positions match TRBD1. There are 15 residues in the CDR3. The V gene end was trimmed by 4 bases and the J gene end by 13 bases; junction bases not matched to a gene: 10. CDR1 SGHDT and CDR2 YYEEEE come from the germline V gene.

The rearrangement joins TRBV6-4 to TRBJ2-3; D is unresolved. Germline CDR1 is MRHNA and CDR2 is SNTAGT. Trimming pared 0 bases from V and 10 bases from J, leaving 8 bases between. The CDR3 runs to 12 residues. The CDR3 DNA reads as TGTGCCAGCAGTGACTCCTGGGCTGCGCAGTATTTT. It specifies CASSDSWAAQYF.

This clone was picked up one time. The chain carries TRBV6-2 or TRBV6-3 and TRBJ2-3, with 7 nucleotides matching TRBD2. The CDR3 is 16 amino acids. Germline V CDR1 and CDR2: MNHEY, SVGEGT. Trimming removed 2 bases from V and 3 bases from J; junction bases left unmatched: 8. DNA of the CDR3: TGTGCCAGCAGTTACGGGGCGGGAGCATGGACAGATACGCAGTATTTT. Protein product: CASSYGAGAWTDTQYF.

The rearrangement joins TRBV6-5 to TRBJ2-5, with 9 nucleotides matching TRBD1. Per the germline V gene, CDR1 is MNHEY and CDR2 is SVGAGI. The CDR3 runs 14 residues. The J segment lost 4 bases and the V segment lost 5 bases, leaving 5 bases of the junction unmatched. The chain's CDR3 is CASSRDRVAETQYF. The CDR3 nucleotides read TGTGCCAGCAGTAGGGACAGGGTAGCAGAGACCCAGTACTTC.